This T cell receptor beta chain emerged from a study of blood T cell repertoires in COVID-19. At the level of the study: Acute-phase and convalescent COVID-19 samples originated in the United States, Italy and Spain. The analysed material was cDNA or gDNA that came from T cells, B-cell-depleted T cells, or PBMCs.

The CDR3 spans 19 residues. Study processing details: Estimated nucleated cell counts came from reference gene primer amplification. Using immunoSEQ multiplex PCR, the repertoire was profiled, and TCRdb retains in-frame clones only, with some absent. Clone size and V and J calls were adopted from that table, with D and trimming inferred from the DNA. The table lists some 180,000 clones, roughly 85% of them singletons. The V call is TRBV21-1, the J call TRBJ1-1; no DNA check was done on the table's D call, TRBD1. TRBV21-1 is a pseudogene locus. Sequencing used peripheral blood. This TCR was sampled from a man aged 60-69 years with active or convalescent COVID-19. Here the CDR3 reads CASISPPRDRGRCITEAFF. CDR3 nucleotide sequence: TGTGCCAGCATTTCCCCGCCGAGGGACAGGGGGCGATGTATCACTGAAGCTTTCTTT.